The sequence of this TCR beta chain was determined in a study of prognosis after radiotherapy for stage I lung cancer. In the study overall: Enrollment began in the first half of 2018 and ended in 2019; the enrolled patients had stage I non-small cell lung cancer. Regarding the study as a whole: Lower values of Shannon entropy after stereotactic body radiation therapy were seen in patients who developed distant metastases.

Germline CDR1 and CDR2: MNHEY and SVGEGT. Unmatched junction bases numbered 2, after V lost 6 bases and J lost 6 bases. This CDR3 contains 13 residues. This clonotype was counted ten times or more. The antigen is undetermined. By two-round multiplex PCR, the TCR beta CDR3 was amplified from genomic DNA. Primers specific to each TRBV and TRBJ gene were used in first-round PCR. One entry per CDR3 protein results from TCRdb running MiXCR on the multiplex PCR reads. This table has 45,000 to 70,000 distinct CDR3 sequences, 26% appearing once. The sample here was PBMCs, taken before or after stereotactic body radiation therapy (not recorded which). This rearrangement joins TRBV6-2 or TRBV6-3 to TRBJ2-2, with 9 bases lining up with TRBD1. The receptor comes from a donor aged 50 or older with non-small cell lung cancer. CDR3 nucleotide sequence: TGTGCCAGCAGAACAGGGGGCTCCGGGGAGCTGTTTTTT. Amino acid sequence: CASRTGGSGELFF.